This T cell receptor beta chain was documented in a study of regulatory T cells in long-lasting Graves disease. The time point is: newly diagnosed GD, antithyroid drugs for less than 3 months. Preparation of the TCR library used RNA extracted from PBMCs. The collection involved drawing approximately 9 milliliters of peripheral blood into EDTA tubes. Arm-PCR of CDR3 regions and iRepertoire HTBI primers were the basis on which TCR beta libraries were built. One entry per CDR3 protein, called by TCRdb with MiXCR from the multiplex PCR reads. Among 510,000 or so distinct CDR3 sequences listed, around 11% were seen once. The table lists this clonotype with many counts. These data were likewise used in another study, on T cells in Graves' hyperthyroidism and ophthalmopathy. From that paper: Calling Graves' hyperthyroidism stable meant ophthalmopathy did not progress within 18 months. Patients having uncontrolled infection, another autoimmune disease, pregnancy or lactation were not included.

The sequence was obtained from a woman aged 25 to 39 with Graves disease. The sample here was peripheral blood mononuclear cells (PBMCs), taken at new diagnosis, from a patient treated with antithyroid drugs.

CDR3: CASTLPTGRANTGELFF. Here the CDR3 DNA reads TGTGCCAGCACCCTCCCTACGGGGCGAGCGAACACCGGGGAGCTGTTTTTT. The genes are TRBV11-3 and TRBJ2-2, with D perhaps given as TRBD1 or TRBD2 (5 bases each). CDR3 length: 17 amino acids. Trimming took off 7 bases at V and 0 bases at J, with 18 bases between the two ends. Looked up from germline, CDR1 is SGHNT and CDR2 is YENEEA.